Sequencing of this T cell receptor (beta chain) was carried out in a study of T-cell memory formation after mild COVID-19. V shed 3 bases, J shed 6 bases, and the junction held 10 bases outside the gene matches. CDR3 length equals 15 residues. One entry per CDR3 protein results from TCRdb running MiXCR on the 5' RACE reads. This table holds 470,000 or so distinct CDR3 sequences, about 20% found once. Study-level points and caveats: Among clones contracting day 15 to 85, CD4/CD8 was balanced, whereas later expanders leaned CD4+. Detection of some responders pre-infection suggested pre-existing cross-reactive memory T cells participated.

This clonotype was counted a few times. Its antigen is as yet unknown. The rearrangement uses TRBV12-3 or TRBV12-4 and TRBJ2-7, with TRBD2 matching 8 bases. This TCR was sampled from an adult woman who had mild COVID-19 (a few samples of this study predate the infection). Cell type and time point are not known. Sequencing was carried out using PBMCs or a T cell subset sorted from them (not recorded which). CDR3 residues: CASSFYREGHGEQYF. In nucleotides, the CDR3 is TGTGCCAGCAGTTTCTACCGGGAGGGCCACGGCGAGCAGTACTTC.